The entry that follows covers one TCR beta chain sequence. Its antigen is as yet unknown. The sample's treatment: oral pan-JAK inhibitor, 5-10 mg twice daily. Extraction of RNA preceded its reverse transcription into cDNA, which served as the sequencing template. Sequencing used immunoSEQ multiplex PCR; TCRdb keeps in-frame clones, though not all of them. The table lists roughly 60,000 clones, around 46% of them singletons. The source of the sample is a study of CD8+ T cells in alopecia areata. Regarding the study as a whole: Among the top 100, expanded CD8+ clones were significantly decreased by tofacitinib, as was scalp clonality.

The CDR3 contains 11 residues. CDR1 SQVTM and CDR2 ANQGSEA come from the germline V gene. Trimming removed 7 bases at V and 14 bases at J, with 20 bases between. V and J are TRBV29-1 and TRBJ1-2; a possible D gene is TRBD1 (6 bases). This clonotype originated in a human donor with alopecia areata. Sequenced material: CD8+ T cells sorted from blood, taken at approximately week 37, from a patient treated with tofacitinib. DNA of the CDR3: TGCAGCGCCCACATAACAGGGTCCCTAACCTTC. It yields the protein CSAHITGSLTF.